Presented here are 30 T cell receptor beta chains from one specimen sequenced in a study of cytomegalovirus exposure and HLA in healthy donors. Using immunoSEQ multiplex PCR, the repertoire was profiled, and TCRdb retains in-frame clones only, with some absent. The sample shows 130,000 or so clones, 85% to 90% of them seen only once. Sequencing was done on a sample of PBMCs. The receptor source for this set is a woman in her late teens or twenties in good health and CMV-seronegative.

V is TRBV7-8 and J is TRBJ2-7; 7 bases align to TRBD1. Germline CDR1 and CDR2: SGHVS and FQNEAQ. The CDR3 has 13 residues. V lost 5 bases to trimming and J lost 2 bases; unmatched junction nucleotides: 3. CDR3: CASSKGQTYEQYF. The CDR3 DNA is TGTGCCAGCAGCAAGGGACAGACCTACGAGCAGTACTTC.

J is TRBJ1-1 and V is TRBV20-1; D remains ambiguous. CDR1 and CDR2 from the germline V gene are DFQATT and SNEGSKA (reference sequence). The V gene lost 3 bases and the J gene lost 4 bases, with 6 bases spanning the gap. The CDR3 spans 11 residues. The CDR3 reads CSARRVTEAFF. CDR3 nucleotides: TGCAGTGCTAGGAGGGTCACTGAAGCTTTCTTT.

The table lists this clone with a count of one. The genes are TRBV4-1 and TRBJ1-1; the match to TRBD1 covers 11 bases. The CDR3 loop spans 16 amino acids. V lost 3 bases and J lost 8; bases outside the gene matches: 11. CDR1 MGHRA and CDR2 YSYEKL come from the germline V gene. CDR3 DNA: TGCGCCAGCAGCCAGATGAGGACAGGGGGCGCCGGGGAAGCTTTCTTT. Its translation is CASSQMRTGGAGEAFF.

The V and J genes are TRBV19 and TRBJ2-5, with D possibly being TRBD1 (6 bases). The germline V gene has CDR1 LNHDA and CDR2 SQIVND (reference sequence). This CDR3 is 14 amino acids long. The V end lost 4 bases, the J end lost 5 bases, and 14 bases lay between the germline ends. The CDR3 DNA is TGTGCCAGTAGTACTTACAGGGTTTCCGAGACCCAGTACTTC. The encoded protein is CASSTYRVSETQYF.

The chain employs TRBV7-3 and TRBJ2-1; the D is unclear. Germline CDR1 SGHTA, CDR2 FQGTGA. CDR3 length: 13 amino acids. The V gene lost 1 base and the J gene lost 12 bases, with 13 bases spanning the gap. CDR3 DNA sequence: TGTGCCAGCAGCTTAATGGTCATGAGTGGGCAGTTCTTC. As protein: CASSLMVMSGQFF. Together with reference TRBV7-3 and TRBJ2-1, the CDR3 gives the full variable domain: GAGVSQTPSNKVTEKGKYVELRCDPISGHTALYWYRQSLGQGPEFLIYFQGTGAADDSGLPNDRFFAVRPEGSVSTLKIQRTERGDSAVYLCASSLMVMSGQFFGPGTRLTVL.

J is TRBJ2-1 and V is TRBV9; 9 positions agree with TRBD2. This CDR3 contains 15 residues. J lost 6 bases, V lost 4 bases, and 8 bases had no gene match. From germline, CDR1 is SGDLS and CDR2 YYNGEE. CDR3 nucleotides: TGTGCCAGCAGCTCCCCCCGGACTAGCGTCAATGAGCAGTTCTTC. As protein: CASSSPRTSVNEQFF. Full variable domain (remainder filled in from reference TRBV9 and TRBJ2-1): DSGVTQTPKHLITATGQRVTLRCSPRSGDLSVYWYQQSLDQGLQFLIQYYNGEERAKGNILERFSAQQFPDLHSELNLSSLELGDSALYFCASSSPRTSVNEQFFGPGTRLTVL.

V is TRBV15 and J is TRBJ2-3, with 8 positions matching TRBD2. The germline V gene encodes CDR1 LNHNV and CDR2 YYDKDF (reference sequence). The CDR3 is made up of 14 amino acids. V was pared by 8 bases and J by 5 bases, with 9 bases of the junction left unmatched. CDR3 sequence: CATGRGDAEDTQYF. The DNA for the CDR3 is TGTGCCACCGGGCGGGGGGACGCCGAAGATACGCAGTATTTT.

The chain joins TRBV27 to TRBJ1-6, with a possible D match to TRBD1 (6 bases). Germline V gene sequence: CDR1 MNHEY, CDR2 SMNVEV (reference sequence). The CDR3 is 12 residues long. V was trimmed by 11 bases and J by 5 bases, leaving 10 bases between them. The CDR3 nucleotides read TGTGCCGCCGGGACAAATAATTCACCCCTCCACTTT. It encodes CAAGTNNSPLHF.

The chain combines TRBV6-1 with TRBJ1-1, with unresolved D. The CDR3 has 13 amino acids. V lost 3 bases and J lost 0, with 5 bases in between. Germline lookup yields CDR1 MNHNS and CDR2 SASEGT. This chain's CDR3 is CASSDQLNTEAFF. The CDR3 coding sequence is TGTGCCAGCAGTGACCAGTTGAACACTGAAGCTTTCTTT.

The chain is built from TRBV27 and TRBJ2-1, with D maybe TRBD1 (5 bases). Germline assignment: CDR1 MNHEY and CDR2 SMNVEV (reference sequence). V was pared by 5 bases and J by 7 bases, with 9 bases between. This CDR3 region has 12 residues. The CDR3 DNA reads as TGTGCCAGCAGTCCAGGGCTGAATGAGCAGTTCTTC. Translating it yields CASSPGLNEQFF.

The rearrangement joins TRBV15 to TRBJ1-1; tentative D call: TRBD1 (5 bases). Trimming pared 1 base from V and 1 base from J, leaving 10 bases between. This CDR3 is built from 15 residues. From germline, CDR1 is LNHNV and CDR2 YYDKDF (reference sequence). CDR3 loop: CATSRVRGGNTEAFF. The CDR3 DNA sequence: TGTGCCACCAGCAGAGTAAGGGGAGGGAACACTGAAGCTTTCTTT.

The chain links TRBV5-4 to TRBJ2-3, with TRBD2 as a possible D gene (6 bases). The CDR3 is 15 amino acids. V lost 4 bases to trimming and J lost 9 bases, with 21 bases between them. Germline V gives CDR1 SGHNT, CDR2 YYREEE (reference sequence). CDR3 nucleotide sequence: TGTGCCAGCAGCCAAAAAGACGGGAGCTCGGAGACGCAGTATTTT. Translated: CASSQKDGSSETQYF.

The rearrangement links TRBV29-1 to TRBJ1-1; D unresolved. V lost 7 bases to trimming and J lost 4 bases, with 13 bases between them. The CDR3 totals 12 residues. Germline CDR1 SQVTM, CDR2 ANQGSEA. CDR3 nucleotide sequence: TGCAGCGGCTTACGTGAGGGCACTGAAGCTTTCTTT. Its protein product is CSGLREGTEAFF.

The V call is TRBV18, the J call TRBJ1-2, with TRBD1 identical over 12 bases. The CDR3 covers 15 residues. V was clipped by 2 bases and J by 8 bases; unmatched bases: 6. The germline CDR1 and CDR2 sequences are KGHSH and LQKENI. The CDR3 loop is CASSPYTGTGGGYTF. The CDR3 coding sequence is TGTGCCAGCTCACCATACACCGGGACAGGGGGCGGCTACACCTTC. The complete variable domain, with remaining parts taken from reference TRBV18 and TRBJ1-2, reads NAGVMQNPRHLVRRRGQEARLRCSPMKGHSHVYWYRQLPEEGLKFMVYLQKENIIDESGMPKERFSAEFPKEGPSILRIQQVVRGDSAAYFCASSPYTGTGGGYTFGSGTRLTVV.

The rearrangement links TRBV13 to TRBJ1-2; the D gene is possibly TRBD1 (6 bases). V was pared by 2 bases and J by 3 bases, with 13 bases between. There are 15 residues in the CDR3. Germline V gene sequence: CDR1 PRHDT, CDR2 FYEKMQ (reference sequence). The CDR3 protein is CASSLPLQGYYGYTF. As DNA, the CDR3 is TGTGCCAGCAGCTTACCGCTACAGGGATACTATGGCTACACCTTC.

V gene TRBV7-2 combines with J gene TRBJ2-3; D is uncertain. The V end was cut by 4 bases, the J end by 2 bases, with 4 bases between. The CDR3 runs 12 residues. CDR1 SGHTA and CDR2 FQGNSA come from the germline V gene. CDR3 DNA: TGTGCCAGCAGCTCTTACACAGATACGCAGTATTTT. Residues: CASSSYTDTQYF.

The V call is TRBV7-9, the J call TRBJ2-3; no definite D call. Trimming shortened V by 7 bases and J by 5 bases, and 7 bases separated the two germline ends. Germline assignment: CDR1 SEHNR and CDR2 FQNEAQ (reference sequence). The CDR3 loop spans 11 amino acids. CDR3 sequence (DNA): TGTGCCAGCACCCCCCAAGATACGCAGTATTTT. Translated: CASTPQDTQYF.

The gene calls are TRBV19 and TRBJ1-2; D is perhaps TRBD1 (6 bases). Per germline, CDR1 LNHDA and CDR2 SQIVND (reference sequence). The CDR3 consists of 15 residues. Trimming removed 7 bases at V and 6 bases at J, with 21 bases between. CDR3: CASTPGGGRAHGYTF. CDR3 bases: TGTGCCAGTACCCCGGGGGGGGGCAGGGCGCATGGCTACACCTTC.

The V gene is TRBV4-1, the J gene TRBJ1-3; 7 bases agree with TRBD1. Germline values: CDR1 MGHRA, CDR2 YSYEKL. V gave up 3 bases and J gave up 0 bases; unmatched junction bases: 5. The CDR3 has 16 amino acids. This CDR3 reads CASSHNRGRSGNTIYF. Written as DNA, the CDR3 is TGCGCCAGCAGCCACAACAGGGGTCGCTCTGGAAACACCATATATTTT.

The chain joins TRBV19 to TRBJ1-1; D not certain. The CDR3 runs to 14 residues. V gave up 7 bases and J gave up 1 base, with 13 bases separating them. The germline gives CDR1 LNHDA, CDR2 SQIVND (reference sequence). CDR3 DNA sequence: TGTGCCAGTAAGAATGCGGCCCAGAACACTGAAGCTTTCTTT. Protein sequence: CASKNAAQNTEAFF.

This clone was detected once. The CDR3 bases are TGTGCCAGCAGTTACTCGGGGACAGAAATGAACACTGAAGCTTTCTTT. Amino acids: CASSYSGTEMNTEAFF. The chain recombines TRBV6-6 with TRBJ1-1; 7 bases agree with TRBD1. Germline lookup yields CDR1 MNHNY and CDR2 SVGAGI (reference sequence). The CDR3 extends over 16 amino acids. Trimming removed 0 bases from V and 0 bases from J; junction bases left unmatched: 4.

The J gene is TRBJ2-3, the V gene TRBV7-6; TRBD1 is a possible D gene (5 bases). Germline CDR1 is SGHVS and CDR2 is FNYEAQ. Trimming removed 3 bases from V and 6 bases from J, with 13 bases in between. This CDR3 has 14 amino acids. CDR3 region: CASSFLQGLDTQYF. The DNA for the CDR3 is TGTGCCAGCAGCTTCCTTCAGGGTTTGGATACGCAGTATTTT.

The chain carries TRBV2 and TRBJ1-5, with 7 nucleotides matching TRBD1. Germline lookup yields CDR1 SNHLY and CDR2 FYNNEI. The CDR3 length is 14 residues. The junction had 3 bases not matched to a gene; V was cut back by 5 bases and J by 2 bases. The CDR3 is CASSPQGGNQPQHF. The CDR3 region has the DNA TGTGCCAGCAGTCCGCAGGGGGGCAATCAGCCCCAGCATTTT. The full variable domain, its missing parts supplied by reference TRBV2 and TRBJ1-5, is EPEVTQTPSHQVTQMGQEVILRCVPISNHLYFYWYRQILGQKVEFLVSFYNNEISEKSEIFDDQFSVERPDGSNFTLKIRSTKLEDSAMYFCASSPQGGNQPQHFGDGTRLSIL.

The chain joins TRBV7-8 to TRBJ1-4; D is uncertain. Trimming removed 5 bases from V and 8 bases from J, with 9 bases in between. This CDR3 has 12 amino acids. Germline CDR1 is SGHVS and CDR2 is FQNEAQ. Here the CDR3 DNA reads TGTGCCAGCAGCCGGACGGGAGAAAAACTGTTTTTT. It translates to CASSRTGEKLFF.

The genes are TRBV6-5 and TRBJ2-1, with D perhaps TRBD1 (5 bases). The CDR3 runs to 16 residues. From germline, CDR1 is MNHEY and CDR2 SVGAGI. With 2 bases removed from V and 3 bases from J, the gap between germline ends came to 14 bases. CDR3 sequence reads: CASSYPRDSNYNEQFF. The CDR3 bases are TGTGCCAGCAGTTACCCCCGTGACAGTAACTACAATGAGCAGTTCTTC.

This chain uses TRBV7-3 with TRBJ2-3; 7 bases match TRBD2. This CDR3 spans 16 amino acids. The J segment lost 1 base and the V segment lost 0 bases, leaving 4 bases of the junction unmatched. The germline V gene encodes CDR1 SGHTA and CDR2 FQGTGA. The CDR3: CASSLTVTSRTDTQYF. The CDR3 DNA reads TGTGCCAGCAGCTTAACGGTGACTAGCCGCACAGATACGCAGTATTTT. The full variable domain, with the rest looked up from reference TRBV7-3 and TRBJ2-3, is GAGVSQTPSNKVTEKGKYVELRCDPISGHTALYWYRQSLGQGPEFLIYFQGTGAADDSGLPNDRFFAVRPEGSVSTLKIQRTERGDSAVYLCASSLTVTSRTDTQYFGPGTRLTVL.

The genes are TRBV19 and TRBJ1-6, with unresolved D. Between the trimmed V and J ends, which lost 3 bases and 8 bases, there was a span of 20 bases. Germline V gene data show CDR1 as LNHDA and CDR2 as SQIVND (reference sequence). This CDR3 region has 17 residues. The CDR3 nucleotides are TGTGCCAGTAGTATTAATGTTCGATGGGGAGTTGATTCACCCCTCCACTTT. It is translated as CASSINVRWGVDSPLHF.

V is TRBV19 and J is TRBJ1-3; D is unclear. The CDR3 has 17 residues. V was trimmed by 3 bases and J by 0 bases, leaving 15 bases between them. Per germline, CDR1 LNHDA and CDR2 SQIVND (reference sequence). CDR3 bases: TGTGCCAGTAGTATGTTGTTTCGGGAAATCTCTGGAAACACCATATATTTT. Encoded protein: CASSMLFREISGNTIYF.

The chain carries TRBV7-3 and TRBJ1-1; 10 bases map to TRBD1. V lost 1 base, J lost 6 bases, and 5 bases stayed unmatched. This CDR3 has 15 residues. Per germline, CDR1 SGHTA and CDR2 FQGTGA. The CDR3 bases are TGTGCCAGCAGCTTAAACCCGGGACAGGGGTCTGAAGCTTTCTTT. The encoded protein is CASSLNPGQGSEAFF.

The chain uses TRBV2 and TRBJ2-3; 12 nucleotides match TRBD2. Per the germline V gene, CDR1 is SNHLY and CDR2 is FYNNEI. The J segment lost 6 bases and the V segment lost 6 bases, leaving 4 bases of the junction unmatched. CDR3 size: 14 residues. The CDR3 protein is CASRASGGVDTQYF. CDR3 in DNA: TGTGCCAGCAGAGCTAGCGGGGGGGTCGATACGCAGTATTTT.